A single T cell receptor beta chain is shown here with its context. The V gene end was trimmed by 0 bases and the J gene end by 6 bases; junction bases not matched to a gene: 18. Germline CDR1 DFQATT, CDR2 SNEGSKA (reference sequence). This CDR3 is built from 18 residues. RNA transcripts gave rise to amplified TCR beta CDR3 regions. During a first-round RT-PCR of the TCR CDR3, the HTBI primer set was used. MiXCR, applied by TCRdb to the multiplex PCR reads, yields one record per CDR3 protein. Of under 550,000 distinct CDR3 sequences listed, just under 20% are singletons. These data come from a study of T cells in Graves' hyperthyroidism and ophthalmopathy.

V is TRBV20-1 and J is TRBJ2-3; 7 nucleotides line up with TRBD2. The sequencing sample was made of blood. This sequence was found in a man aged 35-49 years with Graves' ophthalmopathy. CDR3: CSARDRGLGSGVPDTQYF. CDR3 coding DNA: TGCAGTGCTAGAGATCGGGGGTTGGGGAGCGGGGTTCCGGATACGCAGTATTTT.